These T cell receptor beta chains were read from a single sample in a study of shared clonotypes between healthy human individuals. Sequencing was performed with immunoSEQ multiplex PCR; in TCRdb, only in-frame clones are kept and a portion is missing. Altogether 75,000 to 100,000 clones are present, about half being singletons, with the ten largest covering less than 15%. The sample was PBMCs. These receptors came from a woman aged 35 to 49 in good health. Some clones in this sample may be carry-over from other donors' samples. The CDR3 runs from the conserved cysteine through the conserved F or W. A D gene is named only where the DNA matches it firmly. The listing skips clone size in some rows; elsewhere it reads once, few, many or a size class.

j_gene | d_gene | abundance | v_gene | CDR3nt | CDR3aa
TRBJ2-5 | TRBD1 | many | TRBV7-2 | TGTGCCAGCAGCTGGCGACAGGGCCTCCAAGAGACCCAGTACTTC | CASSWRQGLQETQYF
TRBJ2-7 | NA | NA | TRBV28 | TGTGCCAGCAGTTTACTGGGCGCCGCCTACGAGCAGTACTTC | CASSLLGAAYEQYF
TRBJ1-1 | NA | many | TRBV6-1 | TGTGCCAGCAAAGTGGGAAGGGACACTGAAGCTTTCTTT | CASKVGRDTEAFF
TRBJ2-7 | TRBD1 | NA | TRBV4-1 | TGCGCCAGCAGCCAAGATCAGACAGGGACCTCCTACGAGCAGTACTTC | CASSQDQTGTSYEQYF
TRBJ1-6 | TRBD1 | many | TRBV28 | TGTGCCAGCAGTTACTGGGGCACAGGGGGTAATTCACCCCTCCACTTT | CASSYWGTGGNSPLHF
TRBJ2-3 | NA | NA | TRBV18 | TGTGCCAGCTCAACGGGACCTAACCGGGTAGATACGCAGTATTTT | CASSTGPNRVDTQYF
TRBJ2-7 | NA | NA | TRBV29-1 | TGCAGCGTTGGAGCCTTAGACAGGCACCCCTACGAGCAGTACTTC | CSVGALDRHPYEQYF
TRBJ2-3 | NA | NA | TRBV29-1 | TGCAGCGGACAAAGGAACACAGATACGCAGTATTTT | CSGQRNTDTQYF
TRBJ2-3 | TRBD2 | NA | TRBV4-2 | TGTGCCAGCAGCCAACGAGGCGGGACTAGCGGGTCTGATACGCAGTATTTT | CASSQRGGTSGSDTQYF
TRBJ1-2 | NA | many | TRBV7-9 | TGTGCCAGCAGGATTAATCCGGGACCCTATGGCTACACCTTC | CASRINPGPYGYTF